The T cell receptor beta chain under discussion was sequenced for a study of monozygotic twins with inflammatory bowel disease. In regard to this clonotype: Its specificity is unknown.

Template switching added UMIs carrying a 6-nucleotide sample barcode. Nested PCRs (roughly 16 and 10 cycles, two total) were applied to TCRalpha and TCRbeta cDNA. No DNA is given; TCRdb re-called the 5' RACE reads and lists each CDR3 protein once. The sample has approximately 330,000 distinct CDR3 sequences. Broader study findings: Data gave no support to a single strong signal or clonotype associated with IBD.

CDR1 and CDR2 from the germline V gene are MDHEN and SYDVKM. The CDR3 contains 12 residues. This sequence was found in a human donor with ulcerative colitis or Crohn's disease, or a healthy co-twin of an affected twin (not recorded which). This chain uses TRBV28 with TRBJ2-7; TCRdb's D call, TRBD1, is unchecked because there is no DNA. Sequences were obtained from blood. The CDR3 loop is CASSLVDNQKYF.